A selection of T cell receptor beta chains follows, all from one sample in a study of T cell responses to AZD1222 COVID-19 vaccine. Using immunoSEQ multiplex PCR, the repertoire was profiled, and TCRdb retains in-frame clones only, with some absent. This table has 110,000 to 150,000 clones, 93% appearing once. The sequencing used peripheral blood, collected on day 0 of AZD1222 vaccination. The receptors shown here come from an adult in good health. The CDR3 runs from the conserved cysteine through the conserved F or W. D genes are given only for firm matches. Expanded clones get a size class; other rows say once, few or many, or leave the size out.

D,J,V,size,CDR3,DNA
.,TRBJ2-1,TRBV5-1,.,CASSLTQGRNEQFF,TGCGCCAGCAGCTTGACACAGGGTCGGAATGAGCAGTTCTTC
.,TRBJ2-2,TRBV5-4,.,CATSFVGGTGELFF,TGTGCCACCAGCTTTGTGGGCGGGACCGGGGAGCTGTTTTTT
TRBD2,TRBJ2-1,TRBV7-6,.,CASSPVGRGGYNEQFF,TGTGCCAGCAGCCCAGTAGGCCGCGGGGGGTACAATGAGCAGTTCTTC
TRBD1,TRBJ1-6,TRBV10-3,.,CAISEFGQGDSPLHF,TGTGCCATCAGTGAGTTTGGACAGGGGGATTCACCCCTCCACTTT
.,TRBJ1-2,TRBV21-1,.,CASSKDGVIGYTF,TGTGCCAGCAGCAAAGACGGGGTAATTGGCTACACCTTC
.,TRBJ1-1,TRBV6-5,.,CASSYSISMNTEAFF,TGTGCCAGCAGTTACTCGATCAGTATGAACACTGAAGCTTTCTTT
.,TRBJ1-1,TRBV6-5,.,CASRYREVNTEAFF,TGTGCCAGCAGGTACAGGGAGGTGAACACTGAAGCTTTCTTT
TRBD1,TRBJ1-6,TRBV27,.,CASSPVGGANSPLHF,TGTGCCAGCAGCCCCGTAGGGGGCGCAAATTCACCCCTCCACTTT
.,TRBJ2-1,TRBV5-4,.,CASAESLYNEQFF,TGTGCCAGCGCTGAGTCCCTCTACAATGAGCAGTTCTTC
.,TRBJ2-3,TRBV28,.,CASSLLGSSLSTDTQYF,TGTGCCAGCAGTTTATTGGGGAGCAGCCTTAGCACAGATACGCAGTATTTT
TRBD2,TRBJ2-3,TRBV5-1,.,CASSLGLVGALTDTQYF,TGCGCCAGCAGCCTCGGACTAGTAGGGGCTTTGACAGATACGCAGTATTTT
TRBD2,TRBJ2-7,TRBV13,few,CASSVLAGAYEQYF,TGTGCCAGCAGCGTTCTAGCGGGGGCCTACGAGCAGTACTTC
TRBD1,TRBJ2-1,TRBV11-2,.,CASSQGQGDEQFF,TGTGCCAGCAGTCAAGGACAGGGCGATGAGCAGTTCTTC
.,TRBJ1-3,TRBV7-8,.,CASSLGTGLTTIYF,TGTGCCAGCAGCTTAGGAACAGGGCTAACCACCATATATTTT
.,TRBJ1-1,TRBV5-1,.,CASSQYRLNTEAFF,TGCGCCAGCAGCCAATACAGGTTAAACACTGAAGCTTTCTTT
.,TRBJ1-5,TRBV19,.,CASSIKGQLYQPQHF,TGTGCCAGTAGTATAAAAGGACAGCTTTATCAGCCCCAGCATTTT
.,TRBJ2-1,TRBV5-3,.,CARSPSPVNEQFF,TGTGCCAGAAGCCCTAGCCCGGTGAACGAGCAGTTCTTC
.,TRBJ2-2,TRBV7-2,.,CASSPRIALSELFF,TGTGCCAGCAGCCCAAGAATAGCGTTATCGGAGCTGTTTTTT
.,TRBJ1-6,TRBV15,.,CATSTGVNSPLHF,TGTGCCACCAGCACAGGGGTTAATTCACCCCTCCACTTT
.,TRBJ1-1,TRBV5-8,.,CASSLVHPGTEAFF,TGTGCCAGCAGCTTGGTCCACCCGGGCACTGAAGCTTTCTTT
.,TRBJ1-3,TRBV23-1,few,CASSQPGKESQSTGNTIYF,TGCGCCAGCAGTCAGCCCGGAAAGGAGTCGCAGAGCACTGGAAACACCATATATTTT
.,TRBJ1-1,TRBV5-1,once,CASSLPANTEAFF,TGCGCCAGCAGCTTGCCGGCGAACACTGAAGCTTTCTTT
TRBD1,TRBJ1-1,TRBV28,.,CASIQTGRANTEAFF,TGTGCCAGCATCCAGACAGGGAGGGCGAACACTGAAGCTTTCTTT
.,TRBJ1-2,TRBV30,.,CAWDREKMLGYTF,TGTGCCTGGGACCGGGAAAAAATGTTGGGGTACACCTTC
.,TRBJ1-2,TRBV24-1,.,CATSDLRGYTF,TGTGCCACCAGTGATTTGCGTGGCTACACCTTC
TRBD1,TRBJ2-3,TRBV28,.,CASTLGQGDTDTQYF,TGTGCCAGCACCCTCGGACAGGGAGACACAGATACGCAGTATTTT
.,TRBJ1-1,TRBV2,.,CASSPEATEAFF,TGTGCCAGCAGTCCTGAAGCCACTGAAGCTTTCTTT
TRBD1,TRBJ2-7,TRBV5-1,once,CASSLTGTGDYEQYF,TGCGCCAGCAGCTTGACCGGGACAGGGGACTACGAGCAGTACTTC
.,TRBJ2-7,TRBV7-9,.,CASSSLQGEDAYEQYF,TGTGCCAGCAGCTCGCTCCAGGGGGAGGATGCCTACGAGCAGTACTTC
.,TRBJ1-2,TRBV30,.,CAWSSDRGAYGYTF,TGTGCCTGGAGTTCCGATCGGGGCGCCTATGGCTACACCTTC
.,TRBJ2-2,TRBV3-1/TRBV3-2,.,CASSRGPITGELFF,TGTGCCAGCAGCCGCGGACCGATAACCGGGGAGCTGTTTTTT
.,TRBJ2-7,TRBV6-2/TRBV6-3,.,CASSYSDSSYEQYF,TGTGCCAGCAGTTACTCGGACAGCTCCTACGAGCAGTACTTC
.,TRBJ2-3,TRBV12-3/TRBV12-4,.,CASSLTDTQYF,TGTGCCAGCAGCCTAACAGATACGCAGTATTTT
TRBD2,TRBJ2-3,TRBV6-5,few,CAIPTSGSTDTQYF,TGTGCCATTCCGACTAGCGGGAGCACAGATACGCAGTATTTT
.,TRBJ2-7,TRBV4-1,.,CASSPQVSSYEQYF,TGCGCCAGCAGCCCCCAGGTGAGCTCCTACGAGCAGTACTTC
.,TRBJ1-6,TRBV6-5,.,CASSTSGTMNSPLHF,TGTGCCAGCAGTACCTCCGGGACGATGAATTCACCCCTCCACTTT
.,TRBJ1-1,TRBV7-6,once,CASSLVYPPQGWAEAFF,TGTGCCAGCAGCTTAGTGTACCCACCACAGGGTTGGGCTGAAGCTTTCTTT
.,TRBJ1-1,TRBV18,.,CASSSMNTEAFF,TGTGCCAGCTCATCAATGAACACTGAAGCTTTCTTT
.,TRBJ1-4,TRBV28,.,CASSLISLGRGEKLFF,TGTGCCAGCAGTTTAATTTCTTTAGGGCGGGGGGAAAAACTGTTTTTT
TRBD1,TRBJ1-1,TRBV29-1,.,CSAPSPTGALAFF,TGCAGCGCCCCTAGCCCTACAGGGGCGCTAGCTTTCTTT
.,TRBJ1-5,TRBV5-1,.,CASSLRPVDYSNQPQHF,TGCGCCAGCAGCTTGAGACCGGTTGACTATAGCAATCAGCCCCAGCATTTT
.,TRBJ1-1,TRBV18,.,CASSPPVRGTEAFF,TGTGCCAGCTCACCGCCGGTTAGGGGGACTGAAGCTTTCTTT
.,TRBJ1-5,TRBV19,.,CASSIDRFLAQHF,TGTGCCAGTAGTATAGATCGTTTCCTGGCCCAGCATTTT
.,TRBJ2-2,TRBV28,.,CASSAYTGELFF,TGTGCCAGCAGTGCCTACACCGGGGAGCTGTTTTTT
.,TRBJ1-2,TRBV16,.,CASSPTTGLFYGYTF,TGTGCCAGCAGCCCAACGACAGGCCTGTTCTATGGCTACACCTTC
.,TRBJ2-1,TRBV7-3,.,CASSPESWYQHNEQFF,TGTGCCAGCAGCCCGGAGTCGTGGTATCAACACAATGAGCAGTTCTTC
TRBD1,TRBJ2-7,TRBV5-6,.,CASSASGGAVDEQYF,TGTGCCAGCAGCGCCTCAGGGGGCGCGGTCGACGAGCAGTACTTC
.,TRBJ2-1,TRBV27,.,CASSPNRVHYNEQFF,TGTGCCAGCAGTCCAAACAGGGTTCACTACAATGAGCAGTTCTTC
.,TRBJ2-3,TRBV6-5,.,CASSPGIDTQYF,TGTGCCAGCAGCCCGGGGATAGATACGCAGTATTTT